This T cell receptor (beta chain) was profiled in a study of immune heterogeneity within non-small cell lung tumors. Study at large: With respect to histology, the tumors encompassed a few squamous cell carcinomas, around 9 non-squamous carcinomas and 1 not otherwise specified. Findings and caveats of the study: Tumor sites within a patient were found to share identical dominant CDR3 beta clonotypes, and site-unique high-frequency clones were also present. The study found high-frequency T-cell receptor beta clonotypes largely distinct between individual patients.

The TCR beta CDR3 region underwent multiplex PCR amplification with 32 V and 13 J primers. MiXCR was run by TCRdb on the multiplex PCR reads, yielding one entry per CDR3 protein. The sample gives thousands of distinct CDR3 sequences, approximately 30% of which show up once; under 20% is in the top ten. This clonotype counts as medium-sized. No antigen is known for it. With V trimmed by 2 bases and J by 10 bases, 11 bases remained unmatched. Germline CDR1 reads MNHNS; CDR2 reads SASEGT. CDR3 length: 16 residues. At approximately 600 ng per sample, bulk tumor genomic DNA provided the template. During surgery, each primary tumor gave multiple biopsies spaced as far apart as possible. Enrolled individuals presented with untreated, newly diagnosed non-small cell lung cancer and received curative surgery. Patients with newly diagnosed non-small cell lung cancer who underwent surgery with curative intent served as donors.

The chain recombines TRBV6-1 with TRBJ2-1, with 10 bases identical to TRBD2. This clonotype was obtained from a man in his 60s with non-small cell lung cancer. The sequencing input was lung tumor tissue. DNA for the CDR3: TGTGCCAGCAGTGAATCCAATCTAGCGGGAGTGGGGGAGCAGTTCTTC. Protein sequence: CASSESNLAGVGEQFF.